This T cell receptor beta chain was sequenced for a study of monozygotic twins with inflammatory bowel disease. Study-wide results and limits: Compared with healthy twins, IBD patients shared fewer clonotypes with others, especially with disease activity. Those with IBD had lower TCRbeta diversity (inverse Simpson) than their healthy co-twins did. Separate T cell subtypes could not be resolved from one another. Added variability in patient repertoires may stem from differing immunosuppressive treatments.

The CDR3 loop spans 14 amino acids. Germline values: CDR1 KGHSH, CDR2 LQKENI. TCRdb re-called the 5' RACE reads and shows each CDR3 protein once, DNA omitted. The sample holds fewer than 150,000 distinct CDR3 sequences. Concerning this clonotype: Its antigen is not identified.

This sequence originates from a human donor with ulcerative colitis or Crohn's disease, or a healthy co-twin of an affected twin (not recorded which). Material for sequencing was blood. The chain combines TRBV18 with TRBJ2-1; no DNA is available, so the TRBD2 call from TCRdb remains unchecked. The chain's CDR3 is CASSPGTPGNEQFF.